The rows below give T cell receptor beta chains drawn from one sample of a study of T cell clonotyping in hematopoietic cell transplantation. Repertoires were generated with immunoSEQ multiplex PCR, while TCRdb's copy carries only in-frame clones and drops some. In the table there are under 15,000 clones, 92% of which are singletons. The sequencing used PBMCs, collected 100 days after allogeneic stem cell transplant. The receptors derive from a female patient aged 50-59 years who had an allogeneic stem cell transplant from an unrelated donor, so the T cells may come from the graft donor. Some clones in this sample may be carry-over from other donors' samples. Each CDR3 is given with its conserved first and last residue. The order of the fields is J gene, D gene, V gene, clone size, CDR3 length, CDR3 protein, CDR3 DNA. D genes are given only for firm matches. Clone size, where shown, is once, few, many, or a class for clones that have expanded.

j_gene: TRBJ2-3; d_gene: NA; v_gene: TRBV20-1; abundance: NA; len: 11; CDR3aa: CSARGPSTQYF; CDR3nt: TGCAGTGCGCGGGGGCCTAGCACGCAGTATTTT
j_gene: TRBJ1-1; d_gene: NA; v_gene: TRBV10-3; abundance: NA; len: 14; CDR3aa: CAIRNRVWNTEAFF; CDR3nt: TGTGCCATCAGAAACAGGGTGTGGAACACTGAAGCTTTCTTT
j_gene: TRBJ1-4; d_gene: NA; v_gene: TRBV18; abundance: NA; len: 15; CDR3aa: CASSRRDSHNEKLFF; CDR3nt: TGTGCCAGCTCACGGCGGGATAGCCATAATGAAAAACTGTTTTTT
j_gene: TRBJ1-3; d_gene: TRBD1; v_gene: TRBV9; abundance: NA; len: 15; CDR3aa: CASSVEGMGQSIIYF; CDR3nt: TGTGCCAGCAGCGTAGAGGGTATGGGACAGTCGATCATATATTTT
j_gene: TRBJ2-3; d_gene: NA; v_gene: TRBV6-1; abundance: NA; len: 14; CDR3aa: CASSEDPNTDTQYF; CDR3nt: TGTGCCAGCAGTGAAGACCCGAACACAGATACGCAGTATTTT
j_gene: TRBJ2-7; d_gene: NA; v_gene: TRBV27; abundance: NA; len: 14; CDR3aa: CASSSLTDLKQQYF; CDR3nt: TGTGCCAGCAGTTCCTTGACCGATCTGAAGCAGCAGTACTTC
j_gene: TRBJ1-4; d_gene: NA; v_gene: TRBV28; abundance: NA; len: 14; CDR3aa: CASSSLDGREKLFF; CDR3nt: TGTGCCAGCAGTTCGCTGGATGGGCGTGAAAAACTGTTTTTT
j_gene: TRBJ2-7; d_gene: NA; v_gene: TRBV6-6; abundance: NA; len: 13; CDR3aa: CASSQGLYYEQYF; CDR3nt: TGTGCCAGCAGTCAAGGACTATACTACGAGCAGTACTTC
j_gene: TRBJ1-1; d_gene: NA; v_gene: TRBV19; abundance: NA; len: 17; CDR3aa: CASSTGGSYFQDTEAFF; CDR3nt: TGTGCCAGTAGTACCGGGGGATCATACTTCCAGGACACTGAAGCTTTCTTT
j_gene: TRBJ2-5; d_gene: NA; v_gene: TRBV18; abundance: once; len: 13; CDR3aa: CASSMASQETQYF; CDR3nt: TGTGCCAGCTCAATGGCTAGCCAAGAGACCCAGTACTTC
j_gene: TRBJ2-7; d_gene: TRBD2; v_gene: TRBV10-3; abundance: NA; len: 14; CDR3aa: CAISSLAGGYEQYF; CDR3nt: TGTGCCATCAGTTCTCTAGCGGGGGGATACGAGCAGTACTTC
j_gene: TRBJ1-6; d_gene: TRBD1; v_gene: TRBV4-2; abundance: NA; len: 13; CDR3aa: CASSQGQNSPLHF; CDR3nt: TGTGCCAGCAGCCAGGGACAGAATTCACCCCTCCACTTT
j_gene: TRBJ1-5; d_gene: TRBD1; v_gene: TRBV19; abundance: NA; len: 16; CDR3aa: CASSIGRDRSNQPQHF; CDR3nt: TGTGCCAGTAGTATAGGTCGGGACAGGAGCAATCAGCCCCAGCATTTT